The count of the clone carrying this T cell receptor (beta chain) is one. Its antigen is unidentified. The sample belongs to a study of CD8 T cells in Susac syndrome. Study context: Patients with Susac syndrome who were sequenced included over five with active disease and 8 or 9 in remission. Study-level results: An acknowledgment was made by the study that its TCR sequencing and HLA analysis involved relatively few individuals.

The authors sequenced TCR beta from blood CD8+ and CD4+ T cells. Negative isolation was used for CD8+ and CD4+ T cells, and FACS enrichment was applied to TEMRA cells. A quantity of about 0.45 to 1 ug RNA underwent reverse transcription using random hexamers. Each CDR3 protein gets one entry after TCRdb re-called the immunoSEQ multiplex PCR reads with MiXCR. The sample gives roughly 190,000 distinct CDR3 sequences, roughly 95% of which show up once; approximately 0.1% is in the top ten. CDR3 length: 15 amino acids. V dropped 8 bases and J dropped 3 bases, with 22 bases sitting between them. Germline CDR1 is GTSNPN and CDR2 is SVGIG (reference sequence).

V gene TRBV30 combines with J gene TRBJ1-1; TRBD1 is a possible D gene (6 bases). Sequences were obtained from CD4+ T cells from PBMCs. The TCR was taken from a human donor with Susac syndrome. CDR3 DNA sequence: TGTGCCCGACATAATACAGGGCGGGGGCACACTGAAGCTTTCTTT. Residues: CARHNTGRGHTEAFF. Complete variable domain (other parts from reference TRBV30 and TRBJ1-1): SQTIHQWPATLVQPVGSPLSLECTVEGTSNPNLYWYRQAAGRGLQLLFYSVGIGQISSEVPQNLSASRPQDRQFILSSKKLLLSDSGFYLCARHNTGRGHTEAFFGQGTRLTVV.